The 13 T cell receptor beta chains listed next were all sequenced from one sample in a study of cytomegalovirus exposure and HLA in healthy donors. TCRdb's copy holds only in-frame clones and misses some; the assay was immunoSEQ multiplex PCR. Here the sample spans about 180,000 clones, 80% to 90% being singletons. Sequences were obtained from PBMCs. The receptors were gathered from a woman aged 30 to 39 in good health and CMV-seronegative.

As for this clone: Other DNA sequences in this specimen translate into the identical CDR3. The chain recombines TRBV5-1 with TRBJ2-1; 9 bases map to TRBD2. This CDR3 has 14 amino acids. V dropped 4 bases and J dropped 4; count of bases not matched to a gene: 3. Per the germline V gene, CDR1 is SGHRS and CDR2 is YFSETQ. For the CDR3, the DNA is TGCGCCAGCAGCGGTAGCGGGGGATACAATGAGCAGTTCTTC. It translates to CASSGSGGYNEQFF.

V is TRBV7-8 and J is TRBJ1-1, with 11 bases that match TRBD1. CDR1 and CDR2 (germline): SGHVS, FQNEAQ. The CDR3 is made up of 19 amino acids. J lost 7 bases, V lost 2 bases, and 18 bases had no gene match. The CDR3 region has the DNA TGTGCCAGCAGCTTAAGGCCGTGGACAGGGGGCAATCGGAAAGATGAAGCTTTCTTT. Amino acids: CASSLRPWTGGNRKDEAFF.

This clone was observed once. The rearrangement links TRBV19 to TRBJ1-4, with D perhaps matching TRBD1 (5 bases). The CDR3 sequence is 12 residues long. From germline, CDR1 is LNHDA and CDR2 SQIVND (reference sequence). Trimming shortened V by 6 bases and J by 8 bases, and 10 bases separated the two germline ends. The CDR3 DNA is TGTGCCAGTAGGGTCGGGGGGGAAAAACTGTTTTTT. The encoded protein is CASRVGGEKLFF. Filled out from reference TRBV19 and TRBJ1-4, the complete variable domain reads DGGITQSPKYLFRKEGQNVTLSCEQNLNHDAMYWYRQDPGQGLRLIYYSQIVNDFQKGDIAEGYSVSREKKESFPLTVTSAQKNPTAFYLCASRVGGEKLFFGSGTQLSVL.

The CDR3: CASNRQGRTTEAFF. The CDR3 nucleotides are TGTGCCAGCAACAGACAGGGCCGAACTACTGAAGCTTTCTTT. The chain joins TRBV5-4 to TRBJ1-1; 7 bases agree with TRBD1. The V and J ends lost 6 bases and 5 bases, in that order; junction bases with no gene match: 10. This CDR3 has 14 amino acids. CDR1 is SGHNT, CDR2 YYREEE, per germline (reference sequence). Looking up the rest from reference TRBV5-4 and TRBJ1-1 gives the full variable domain: ETGVTQSPTHLIKTRGQQVTLRCSSQSGHNTVSWYQQALGQGPQFIFQYYREEENGRGNFPPRFSGLQFPNYSSELNVNALELDDSALYLCASNRQGRTTEAFFGQGTRLTVV.

This chain uses TRBV18 with TRBJ1-1, with D tentatively TRBD1 (5 bases). Germline V CDR1 and CDR2: KGHSH, LQKENI. CDR3 length equals 16 residues. The ends were cut back, 1 base at V and 2 bases at J, with 14 bases in the middle. CDR3 amino acids: CASSPLPGRANTEAFF. CDR3 nucleotides: TGTGCCAGCTCACCACTCCCAGGGAGGGCTAACACTGAAGCTTTCTTT.

This clone was found once. The rearrangement uses TRBV7-6 and TRBJ2-5; 7 nucleotides agree with TRBD2. The length of the CDR3 is 15 residues. J gave up 5 bases and V 5 bases, and 11 bases lay outside the gene matches. Germline-derived CDR1 and CDR2 are SGHVS and FNYEAQ. Here the CDR3 reads CASSPSGGPYETQYF. For the CDR3, the DNA is TGTGCCAGCAGCCCGTCGGGGGGTCCCTACGAGACCCAGTACTTC.

The CDR3: CASSLGVLGEEPLHF. CDR3 in DNA: TGCGCCAGCAGCTTGGGGGTCTTGGGGGAGGAGCCCCTCCACTTT. The chain combines TRBV5-1 with TRBJ1-6, with D possibly matching TRBD1 (5 bases). Trimming cost V 0 bases and J 13 bases, with 17 bases left between them. This CDR3 is built from 15 residues. The germline gives CDR1 SGHRS, CDR2 YFSETQ.

This clone was seen a few times. The chain recombines TRBV9 with TRBJ1-2; D uncertain. There are 12 residues in the CDR3. Trimming took off 3 bases at V and 0 bases at J, with 3 bases between the two ends. Germline CDR1 is SGDLS and CDR2 is YYNGEE. The CDR3 loop reads CASSATNYGYTF. For the CDR3, the DNA is TGTGCCAGCAGCGCCACTAACTATGGCTACACCTTC.

As DNA, the CDR3 is TGTGCCAGCAGTTACCGTTGGACAGGGGACTACGAGCAGTACTTC. Amino acids: CASSYRWTGDYEQYF. The rearrangement links TRBV6-5 to TRBJ2-7; TRBD1 aligns across 9 bases. V was clipped by 2 bases and J by 3 bases; unmatched bases: 5. Germline values: CDR1 MNHEY, CDR2 SVGAGI. This CDR3 has 15 amino acids.

This clone was seen just once. The genes are TRBV29-1 and TRBJ1-2; maybe TRBD1 (5 bases). V shed 3 bases and J shed 1 base, with 9 bases lying between them. The CDR3 runs 13 residues. Germline assignment: CDR1 SQVTM and CDR2 ANQGSEA. The chain's CDR3 is CSVEGGINYGYTF. The DNA of the CDR3 is TGCAGCGTTGAGGGGGGTATTAACTATGGCTACACCTTC.

The CDR3 sequence is CASSPQGAVGETQYF. CDR3 nucleotide sequence: TGTGCCAGCTCCCCCCAGGGGGCCGTAGGAGAGACCCAGTACTTC. The chain has TRBV18 and TRBJ2-5; 8 positions agree with TRBD1. V lost 6 bases, J lost 4 bases, and 10 bases stayed unmatched. The CDR3 is 15 residues long. CDR1 is KGHSH, CDR2 LQKENI, per germline. Complete variable domain (other parts from reference TRBV18 and TRBJ2-5): NAGVMQNPRHLVRRRGQEARLRCSPMKGHSHVYWYRQLPEEGLKFMVYLQKENIIDESGMPKERFSAEFPKEGPSILRIQQVVRGDSAAYFCASSPQGAVGETQYFGPGTRLLVL.

The chain couples TRBV2 to TRBJ1-3; 7 bases agree with TRBD1. CDR1 and CDR2 from the germline V gene are SNHLY and FYNNEI. V shed 5 bases, J shed 5 bases, and the junction held 6 bases outside the gene matches. The CDR3 consists of 14 residues. CDR3 residues: CASSPRQGRNTIYF. In nucleotides, the CDR3 is TGTGCCAGCAGTCCGCGACAGGGCCGAAACACCATATATTTT.

The chain couples TRBV6-6 to TRBJ1-2, with D hard to call. There are 11 residues in the CDR3. V was trimmed by 6 bases and J by 2 bases, leaving 4 bases between them. CDR1 is MNHNY and CDR2 is SVGAGI in the germline V gene (reference sequence). The CDR3 DNA reads TGTGCCAGCAGCCTAAACTATGGCTACACCTTC. Translated, it gives CASSLNYGYTF.